This TCR beta chain was sequenced in a study of cytomegalovirus exposure and HLA in healthy donors. Germline loops: CDR1 SGHVS, CDR2 FQNEAQ. CDR3 length: 13 amino acids. V lost 3 bases to trimming and J lost 6 bases, with 8 bases between them. The PCR ran on 60 Vbeta and 13 Jbeta primers. Assay used: immunoSEQ multiplex PCR; TCRdb lists only in-frame clones, some missing. The sample has 130,000 or so clones; about 61% are singletons. The J gene is TRBJ2-2, the V gene TRBV7-8; D unclear. Sequenced: PBMCs. This clonotype was sampled from a woman in her forties in good health and CMV-seronegative. The CDR3 region is CASSFGRPGELFF. The CDR3 DNA sequence: TGTGCCAGCAGCTTTGGGCGACCCGGGGAGCTGTTTTTT.